This entry lists 13 T cell receptor beta chains sequenced from one sample in a study of regulatory T cells in long-lasting Graves disease. Combining iRepertoire HTBI primers with Arm-PCR of CDR3 regions, the authors built TCR beta libraries. TCRdb processed the multiplex PCR reads anew with MiXCR; each CDR3 protein has one entry. The sample shows roughly 420,000 distinct CDR3 sequences, around 15% of them seen only once. Time point here: newly diagnosed GD, antithyroid drugs for less than 3 months. Generation of the TCR library employed RNA extracted from PBMCs. These data were also reused for a study on T cells in Graves' hyperthyroidism and ophthalmopathy.

The sample here was peripheral blood mononuclear cells (PBMCs), taken at new diagnosis, from a patient treated with antithyroid drugs. The receptors were sampled from a woman between 45 and 60 years old with Graves disease.

The chain employs TRBV30 and TRBJ2-1; no definite D call. V lost 0 bases to trimming and J lost 12 bases, with 24 bases between them. Germline CDR1 and CDR2: GTSNPN and SVGIG (reference sequence). The CDR3 sequence is 16 residues long. CDR3 amino acids: CAWSVKGLSSYDGQFF. The CDR3 nucleotides are TGTGCCTGGAGTGTAAAGGGCCTGAGCTCCTACGATGGGCAGTTCTTC.

This clonotype has just a few counts. A read error is likely here: a far larger clone is one base away. This chain uses TRBV9 with TRBJ2-1; TRBD2 might be the D (5 bases). Trimming left V 4 bases short and J 1 base short, with 15 bases between. This CDR3 spans 16 amino acids. CDR1 SGDLS and CDR2 YYNGEE come from the germline V gene. Here the CDR3 reads CASSLPSRMSYNEQFF. The CDR3 region has the DNA TGTGCCAGCAGCTTGCCTAGCAGGATGTCCTACAATGAGCAGTTCTTC.

Many counts were recorded for this clonotype. The genes are TRBV18 and TRBJ2-1; TRBD2 agrees at 13 bases. After removal of 6 bases from V and 15 bases from J, the junction contained 11 bases not matched to a gene. This CDR3 has 14 residues. The germline V gene has CDR1 KGHSH and CDR2 LQKENI. The CDR3 spells CASSPGTSGIIPFF. Here the CDR3 DNA reads TGTGCCAGCTCGCCAGGGACTAGCGGGATAATCCCGTTCTTC.

To note about this clonotype: Being one base from a much bigger clone, this may be a read error. This sequence joins TRBV5-1 and TRBJ2-7; weak D call: TRBD1 (5 bases). Germline lookup yields CDR1 SGHRS and CDR2 YFSETQ. The CDR3 covers 15 residues. The CDR3 sequence is CASSPDRQTAYEQCF. For the CDR3, the DNA is TGCGCCAGCAGCCCGGATCGACAGACAGCCTACGAGCAGTGCTTC.

The table lists this clonotype with many counts. The chain joins TRBV28 to TRBJ1-5, with 10 bases fitting TRBD1. Trimming took 7 bases from V and 2 from J; bases not matched to a gene: 8. CDR1 MDHEN and CDR2 SYDVKM come from the germline V gene. The CDR3 is made up of 16 amino acids. CDR3 nucleotides: TGTGCCAGCATCCGACAGGGGGCGGGCGGCAATCAGCCCCAGCATTTT. It yields the protein CASIRQGAGGNQPQHF.

The chain has TRBV9 and TRBJ2-1; 9 bases are shared with TRBD2. This CDR3 has 16 amino acids. The V and J ends lost 0 bases and 6 bases, in that order; junction bases with no gene match: 7. The germline V gene encodes CDR1 SGDLS and CDR2 YYNGEE. CDR3 loop: CASSVASGVDGNEQFF. Here the CDR3 DNA reads TGTGCCAGCAGCGTAGCTAGCGGGGTCGATGGCAATGAGCAGTTCTTC.

The table lists this clonotype with many counts. The chain links TRBV29-1 to TRBJ2-7, with D maybe TRBD1 (6 bases). The germline gives CDR1 SQVTM, CDR2 ANQGSEA. The CDR3 is 13 residues long. V was cut by 5 bases and J by 4 bases, with 15 bases left in between. CDR3 sequence: CSVNTRDTYEQYF. The CDR3 bases are TGCAGCGTTAACACCAGGGACACTTACGAGCAGTACTTC.

Many counts were recorded for this clonotype. V is TRBV10-3 and J is TRBJ2-5, with TRBD1 as a possible D gene (6 bases). The ends were cut back, 0 bases at V and 1 base at J, with 15 bases in the middle. The CDR3 consists of 17 residues. Per the germline V gene, CDR1 is ENHRY and CDR2 is SYGVKD. The CDR3 spells CAISESVGLTGQETQYF. The CDR3 coding sequence is TGTGCCATCAGTGAGTCGGTCGGGTTGACAGGCCAAGAGACCCAGTACTTC.

This sequence joins TRBV5-5 and TRBJ1-3; D uncertain. The CDR3 is 17 residues long. V was cut by 0 bases and J by 0 bases, with 13 bases left in between. CDR1 and CDR2 (germline): SGHKS, YYEKEE (reference sequence). CDR3 residues: CASSLEVRRRSGNTIYF. CDR3 bases: TGTGCCAGCAGCTTGGAAGTCAGGAGACGCTCTGGAAACACCATATATTTT.

This clonotype was detected ten times or more. CDR3 sequence: CASSEGQGLNQPQHF. In nucleotides, the CDR3 is TGTGCCAGCAGTGAGGGACAGGGTTTAAATCAGCCCCAGCATTTT. This chain uses TRBV2 with TRBJ1-5; 9 nucleotides align to TRBD1. The junction had 4 bases not matched to a gene; V was cut back by 3 bases and J by 4 bases. This CDR3 contains 15 residues. Germline values: CDR1 SNHLY, CDR2 FYNNEI.

In this sample, this clonotype turned up a few times. The junction differs from germline at one of its ends, possibly a read error. This chain uses TRBV30 with TRBJ1-2, with D perhaps matching TRBD1 (5 bases). This CDR3 has 14 amino acids. Germline CDR1 reads GTSNPN; CDR2 reads SVGIG (reference sequence). CDR3 sequence reads: CAWDRWGGDYDYTF. The CDR3 coding sequence is TGTGCCTGGGACCGCTGGGGGGGGGACTATGACTACACCTTC. The variable domain in full, completed from reference TRBV30 and TRBJ1-2, reads SQTIHQWPATLVQPVGSPLSLECTVEGTSNPNLYWYRQAAGRGLQLLFYSVGIGQISSEVPQNLSASRPQDRQFILSSKKLLLSDSGFYLCAWDRWGGDYDYTFGSGTRLTVV.

This clonotype has a count of ten or more. This chain joins TRBV7-3 and TRBJ2-3; tentatively, D is TRBD1 (6 bases). The CDR3 runs 13 residues. Per the germline V gene, CDR1 is SGHTA and CDR2 is FQGTGA. V was clipped by 6 bases and J by 1 base, with 8 bases between them. The CDR3 DNA is TGTGCCAGCAGTTCAGGGGGCACAGATACGCAGTATTTT. It specifies CASSSGGTDTQYF.

At least ten counts were recorded for this clonotype. The chain links TRBV5-6 to TRBJ2-5; D unresolved. The CDR3 contains 14 residues. Germline V gene sequence: CDR1 SGHDT, CDR2 YYEEEE. V shed 1 base and J shed 1 base, with 8 bases lying between them. The DNA for the CDR3 is TGTGCCAGCAGCTTGCCGAGCCCCCAAGAGACCCAGTACTTC. This sequence encodes CASSLPSPQETQYF.